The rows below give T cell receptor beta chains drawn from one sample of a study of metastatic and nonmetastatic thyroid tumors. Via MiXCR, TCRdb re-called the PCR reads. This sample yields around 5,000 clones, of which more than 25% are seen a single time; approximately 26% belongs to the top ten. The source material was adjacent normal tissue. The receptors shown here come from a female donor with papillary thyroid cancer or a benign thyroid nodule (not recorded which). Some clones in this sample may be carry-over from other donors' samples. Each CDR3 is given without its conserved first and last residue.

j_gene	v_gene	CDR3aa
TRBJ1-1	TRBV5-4	ASSRGQKPNTEAF
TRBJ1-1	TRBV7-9	ASSLLSGKDTEAF
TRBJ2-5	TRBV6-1	ASNLIAGGQETQY
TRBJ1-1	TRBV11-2	ASRRWGISGGDTEAF
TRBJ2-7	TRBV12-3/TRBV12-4	ASSSGTDYEQY
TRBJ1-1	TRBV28	ASSELGTGVVNNEAF
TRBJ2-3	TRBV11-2	ASSSGTSGGASDTQY
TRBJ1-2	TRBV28	ASSLVEGYYGYT
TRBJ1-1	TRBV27	ASSYGGNTEAF
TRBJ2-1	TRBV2	ASSERLAGGFMF
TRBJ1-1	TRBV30	AWKREGRAEAF
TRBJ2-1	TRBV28	ASSQKDSRF